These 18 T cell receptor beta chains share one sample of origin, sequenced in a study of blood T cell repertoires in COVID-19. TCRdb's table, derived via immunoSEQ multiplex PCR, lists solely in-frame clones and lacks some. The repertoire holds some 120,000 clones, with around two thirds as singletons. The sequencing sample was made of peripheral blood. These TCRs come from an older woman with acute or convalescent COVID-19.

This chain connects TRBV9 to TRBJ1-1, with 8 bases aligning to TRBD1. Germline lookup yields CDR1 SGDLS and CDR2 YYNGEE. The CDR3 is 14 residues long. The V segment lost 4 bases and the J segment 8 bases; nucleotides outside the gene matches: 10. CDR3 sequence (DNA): TGTGCCAGCAGCTCAACCCCGGGACAGGCAGAAGCTTTCTTT. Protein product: CASSSTPGQAEAFF. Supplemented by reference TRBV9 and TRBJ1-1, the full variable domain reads DSGVTQTPKHLITATGQRVTLRCSPRSGDLSVYWYQQSLDQGLQFLIQYYNGEERAKGNILERFSAQQFPDLHSELNLSSLELGDSALYFCASSSTPGQAEAFFGQGTRLTVV.

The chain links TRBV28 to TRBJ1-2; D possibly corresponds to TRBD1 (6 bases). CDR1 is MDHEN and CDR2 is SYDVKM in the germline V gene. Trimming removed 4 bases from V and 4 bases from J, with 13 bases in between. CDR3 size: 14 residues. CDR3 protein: CASSSGVVRYGYTF. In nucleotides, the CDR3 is TGTGCCAGCAGTTCAGGGGTAGTACGCTATGGCTACACCTTC.

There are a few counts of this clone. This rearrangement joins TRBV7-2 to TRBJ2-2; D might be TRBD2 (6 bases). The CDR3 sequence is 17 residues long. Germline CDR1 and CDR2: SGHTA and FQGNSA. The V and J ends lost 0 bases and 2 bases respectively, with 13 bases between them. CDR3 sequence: CASSLAIWEANTGELFF. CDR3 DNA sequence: TGTGCCAGCAGCTTAGCCATCTGGGAGGCTAACACCGGGGAGCTGTTTTTT.

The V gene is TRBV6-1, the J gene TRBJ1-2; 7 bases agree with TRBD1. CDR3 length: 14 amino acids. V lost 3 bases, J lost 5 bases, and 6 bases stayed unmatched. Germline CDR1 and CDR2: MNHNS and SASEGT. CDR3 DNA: TGTGCCAGCAGTGATCAGGGGGGCTATTATGGCTACACCTTC. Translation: CASSDQGGYYGYTF.

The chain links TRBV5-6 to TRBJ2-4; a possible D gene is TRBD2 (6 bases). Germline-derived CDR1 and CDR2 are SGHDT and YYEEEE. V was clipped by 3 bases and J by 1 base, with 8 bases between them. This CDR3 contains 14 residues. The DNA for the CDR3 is TGTGCCAGCAGCTCCCGGGGGGCCAAAAACATTCAGTACTTC. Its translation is CASSSRGAKNIQYF.

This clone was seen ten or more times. The CDR3 loop reads CASSQVGGMAQYF. CDR3 nucleotides: TGTGCCAGCAGCCAAGTGGGCGGGATGGCCCAGTACTTC. The chain joins TRBV3-1 (or the pseudogene TRBV3-2) to TRBJ2-5, with a tentative D call TRBD2 (6 bases). V gave up 1 base and J gave up 9 bases, with 12 bases separating them. The CDR3 consists of 13 residues. The germline V gene encodes CDR1 LGHDT and CDR2 YNNKEL (reference sequence).

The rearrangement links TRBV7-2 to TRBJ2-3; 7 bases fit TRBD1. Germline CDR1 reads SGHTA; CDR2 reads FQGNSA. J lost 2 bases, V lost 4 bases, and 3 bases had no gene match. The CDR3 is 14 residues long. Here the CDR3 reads CASSSTGITDTQYF. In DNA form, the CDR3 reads TGTGCCAGCAGCTCGACAGGGATCACAGATACGCAGTATTTT.

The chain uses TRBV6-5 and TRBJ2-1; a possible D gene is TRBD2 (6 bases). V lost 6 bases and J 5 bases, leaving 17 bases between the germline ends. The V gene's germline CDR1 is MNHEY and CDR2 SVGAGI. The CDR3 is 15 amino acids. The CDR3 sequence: CASRGEVTRHNEQFF. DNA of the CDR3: TGTGCCAGCAGGGGGGAGGTAACCCGCCACAATGAGCAGTTCTTC.

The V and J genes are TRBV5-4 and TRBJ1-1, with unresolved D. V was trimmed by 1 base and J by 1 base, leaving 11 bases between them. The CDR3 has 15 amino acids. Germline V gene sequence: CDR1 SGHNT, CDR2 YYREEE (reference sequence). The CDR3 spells CASSLKLEANTEAFF. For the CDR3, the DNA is TGTGCCAGCAGCTTGAAGCTTGAGGCGAACACTGAAGCTTTCTTT.

The CDR3 region is CASSQRTGGTEAFF. The CDR3 bases are TGTGCCAGCAGCCAACGGACAGGGGGCACTGAAGCTTTCTTT. The V gene is TRBV14, the J gene TRBJ1-1; 10 positions match TRBD1. This CDR3 is 14 amino acids long. Germline lookup yields CDR1 SGHDN and CDR2 FVKESK. Trimming took 2 bases from V and 4 from J; bases not matched to a gene: 1.

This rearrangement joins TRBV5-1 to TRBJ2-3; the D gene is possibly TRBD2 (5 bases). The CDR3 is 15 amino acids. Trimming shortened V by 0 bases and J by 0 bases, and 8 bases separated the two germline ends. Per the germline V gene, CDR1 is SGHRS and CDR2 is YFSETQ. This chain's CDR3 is CASSLGSGSTDTQYF. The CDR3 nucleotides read TGCGCCAGCAGCTTGGGATCGGGGAGCACAGATACGCAGTATTTT.

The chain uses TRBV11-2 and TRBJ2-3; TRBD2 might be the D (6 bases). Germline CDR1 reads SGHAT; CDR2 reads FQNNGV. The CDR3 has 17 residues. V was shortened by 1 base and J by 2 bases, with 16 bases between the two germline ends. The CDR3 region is CASSLAASSAHTDTQYF. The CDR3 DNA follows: TGTGCCAGCAGCTTAGCCGCATCTAGCGCTCACACAGATACGCAGTATTTT.

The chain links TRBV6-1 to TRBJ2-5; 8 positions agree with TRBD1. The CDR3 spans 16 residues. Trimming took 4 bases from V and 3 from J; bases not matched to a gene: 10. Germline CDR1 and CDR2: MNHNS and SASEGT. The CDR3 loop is CASSGRQGKEEETQYF. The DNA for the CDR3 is TGTGCCAGCAGTGGCCGACAGGGGAAGGAAGAAGAGACCCAGTACTTC.

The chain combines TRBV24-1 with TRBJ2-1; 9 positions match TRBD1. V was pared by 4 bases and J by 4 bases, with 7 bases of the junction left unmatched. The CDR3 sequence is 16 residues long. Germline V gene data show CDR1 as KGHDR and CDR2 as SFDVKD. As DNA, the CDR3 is TGTGCCACCAGTGACCCAACAGGGGGCTCGTACAATGAGCAGTTCTTC. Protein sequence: CATSDPTGGSYNEQFF.

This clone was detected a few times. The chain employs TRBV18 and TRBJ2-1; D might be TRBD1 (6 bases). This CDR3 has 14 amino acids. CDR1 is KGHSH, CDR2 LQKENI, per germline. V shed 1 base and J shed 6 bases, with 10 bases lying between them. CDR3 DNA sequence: TGTGCCAGCTCACCACAGCAGGGGATCAATGAGCAGTTCTTC. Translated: CASSPQQGINEQFF.

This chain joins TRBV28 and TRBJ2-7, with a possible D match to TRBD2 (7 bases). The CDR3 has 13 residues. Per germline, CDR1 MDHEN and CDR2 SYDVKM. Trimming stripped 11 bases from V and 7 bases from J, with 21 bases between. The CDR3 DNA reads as TGTGCCTGGGGGGGGGCGCTTATTGGTGAGCAGTACTTC. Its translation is CAWGGALIGEQYF.

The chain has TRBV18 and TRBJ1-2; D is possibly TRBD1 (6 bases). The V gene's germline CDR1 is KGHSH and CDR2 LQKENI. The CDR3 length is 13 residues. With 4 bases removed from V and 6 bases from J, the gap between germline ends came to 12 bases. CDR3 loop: CASSRRDIDGYTF. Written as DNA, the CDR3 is TGTGCCAGCTCACGCCGGGACATCGATGGCTACACCTTC.

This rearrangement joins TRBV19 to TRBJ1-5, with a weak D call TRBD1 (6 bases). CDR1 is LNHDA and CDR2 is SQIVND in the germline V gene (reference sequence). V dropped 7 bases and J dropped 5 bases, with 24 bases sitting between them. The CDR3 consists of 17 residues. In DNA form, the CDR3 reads TGTGCCAGTACCTCACCGTGGGAGGGGGATTGGGATCAGCCCCAGCATTTT. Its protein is CASTSPWEGDWDQPQHF.